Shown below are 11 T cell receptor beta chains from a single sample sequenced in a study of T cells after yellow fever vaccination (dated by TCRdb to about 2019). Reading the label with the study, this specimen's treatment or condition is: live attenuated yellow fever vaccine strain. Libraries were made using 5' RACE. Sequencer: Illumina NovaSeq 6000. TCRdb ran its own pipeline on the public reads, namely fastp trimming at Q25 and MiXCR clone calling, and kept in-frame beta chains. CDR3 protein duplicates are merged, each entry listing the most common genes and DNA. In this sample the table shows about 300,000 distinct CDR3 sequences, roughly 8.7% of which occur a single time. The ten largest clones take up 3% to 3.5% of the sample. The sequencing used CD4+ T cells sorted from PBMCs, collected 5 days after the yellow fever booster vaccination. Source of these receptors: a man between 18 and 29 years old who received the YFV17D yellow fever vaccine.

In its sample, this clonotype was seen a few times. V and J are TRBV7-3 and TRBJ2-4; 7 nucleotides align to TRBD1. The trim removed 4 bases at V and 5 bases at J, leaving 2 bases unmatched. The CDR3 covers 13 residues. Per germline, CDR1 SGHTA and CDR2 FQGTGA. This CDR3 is CASSYGQENIQYF. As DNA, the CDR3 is TGTGCCAGCAGCTACGGACAGGAAAACATTCAGTACTTC.

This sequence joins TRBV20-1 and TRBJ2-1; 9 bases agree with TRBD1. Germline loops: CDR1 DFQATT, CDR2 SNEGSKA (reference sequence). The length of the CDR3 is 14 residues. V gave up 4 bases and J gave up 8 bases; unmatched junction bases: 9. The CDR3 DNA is TGCAGTGCTATATGGGGGACAGGGAAGGATGAGCAGTTCTTC. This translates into CSAIWGTGKDEQFF.

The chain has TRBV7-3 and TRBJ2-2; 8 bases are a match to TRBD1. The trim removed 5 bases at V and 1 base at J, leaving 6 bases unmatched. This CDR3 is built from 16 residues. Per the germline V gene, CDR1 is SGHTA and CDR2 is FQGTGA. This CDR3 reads CASSGGGTGNTGELFF. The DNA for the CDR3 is TGTGCCAGCAGCGGTGGTGGGACAGGGAACACCGGGGAGCTGTTTTTT.

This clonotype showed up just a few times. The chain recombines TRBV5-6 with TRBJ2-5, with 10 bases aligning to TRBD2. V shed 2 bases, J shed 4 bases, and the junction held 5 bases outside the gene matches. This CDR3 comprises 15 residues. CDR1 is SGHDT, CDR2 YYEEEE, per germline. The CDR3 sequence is CASSLPGLARETQYF. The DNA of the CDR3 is TGTGCCAGCAGCTTACCGGGACTAGCGAGAGAGACCCAGTACTTC. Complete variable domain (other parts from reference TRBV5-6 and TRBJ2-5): DAGVTQSPTHLIKTRGQQVTLRCSPKSGHDTVSWYQQALGQGPQFIFQYYEEEERQRGNFPDRFSGHQFPNYSSELNVNALLLGDSALYLCASSLPGLARETQYFGPGTRLLVL.

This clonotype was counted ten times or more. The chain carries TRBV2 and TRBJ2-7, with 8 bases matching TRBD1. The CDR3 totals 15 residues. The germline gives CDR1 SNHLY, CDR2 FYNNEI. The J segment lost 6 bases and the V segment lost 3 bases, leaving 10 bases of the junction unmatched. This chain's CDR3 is CASSEVGQGAGEQYF. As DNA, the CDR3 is TGTGCCAGCAGTGAGGTGGGTCAGGGGGCTGGCGAGCAGTACTTC.

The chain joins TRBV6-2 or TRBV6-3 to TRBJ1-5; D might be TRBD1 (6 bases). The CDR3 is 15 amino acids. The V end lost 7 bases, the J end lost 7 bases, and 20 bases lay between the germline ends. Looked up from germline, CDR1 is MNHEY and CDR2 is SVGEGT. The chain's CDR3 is CASTPHWGGRQPQHF. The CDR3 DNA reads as TGTGCCAGCACCCCCCATTGGGGGGGCCGGCAGCCCCAGCATTTT.

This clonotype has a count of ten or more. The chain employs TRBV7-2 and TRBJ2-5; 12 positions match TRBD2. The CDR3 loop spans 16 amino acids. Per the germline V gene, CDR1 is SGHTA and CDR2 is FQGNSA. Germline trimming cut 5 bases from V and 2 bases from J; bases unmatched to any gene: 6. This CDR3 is CASSLPGLAGQETQYF. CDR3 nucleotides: TGTGCCAGCAGCCTCCCCGGACTAGCGGGGCAAGAGACCCAGTACTTC.

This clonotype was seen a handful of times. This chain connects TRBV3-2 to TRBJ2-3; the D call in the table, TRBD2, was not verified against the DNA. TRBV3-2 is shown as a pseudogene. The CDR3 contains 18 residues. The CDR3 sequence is CASRRDYNVSYYTDTQYF. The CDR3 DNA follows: TGTGCCAGCAGGAGGGACTACAACGTATCCTACTACACAGATACGCAGTATTTT.

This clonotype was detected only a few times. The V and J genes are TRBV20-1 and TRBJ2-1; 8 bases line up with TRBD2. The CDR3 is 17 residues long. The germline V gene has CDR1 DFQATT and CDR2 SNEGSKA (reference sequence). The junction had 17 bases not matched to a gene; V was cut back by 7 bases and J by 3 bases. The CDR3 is CSESGRGAPAGYNEQFF. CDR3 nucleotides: TGCAGTGAGTCGGGGCGGGGGGCTCCCGCTGGCTACAATGAGCAGTTCTTC.

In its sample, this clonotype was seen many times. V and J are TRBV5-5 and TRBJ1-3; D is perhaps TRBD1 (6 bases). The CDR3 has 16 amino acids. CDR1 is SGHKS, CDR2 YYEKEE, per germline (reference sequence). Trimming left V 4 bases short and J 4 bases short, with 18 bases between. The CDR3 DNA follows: TGTGCCAGCAGCCCGGGGGGGCAGGCGCCCGGAAACACCATATATTTT. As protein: CASSPGGQAPGNTIYF.

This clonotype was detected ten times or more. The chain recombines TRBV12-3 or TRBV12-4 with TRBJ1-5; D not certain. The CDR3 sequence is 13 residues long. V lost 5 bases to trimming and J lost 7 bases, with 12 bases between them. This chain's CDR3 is CASSDRAEQPQHF. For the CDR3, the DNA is TGTGCCAGCAGTGATAGGGCTGAGCAGCCCCAGCATTTT.